This T cell receptor (beta chain) is from a study of cytomegalovirus exposure and HLA in healthy donors. Study details: A prior study identified roughly 110 million unique TCR beta sequences from 180 million or so T cells.

The PCR ran on 60 Vbeta and 13 Jbeta primers. This table comes from immunoSEQ multiplex PCR, and its TCRdb copy is limited to in-frame clones, with some not included. The sample shows approximately 110,000 clones, 70% to 80% of them seen only once. The germline V gene encodes CDR1 SGHDT and CDR2 YYEEEE. V was clipped by 1 base and J by 4 bases, with 9 bases between them. The CDR3 covers 14 residues. As concerns this clone: Its antigen is currently unknown. Other DNA sequences in the same sample also yield this CDR3.

Study results and limitations: The sole available immune exposure information was CMV serostatus. Using a false discovery rate of 0.05, a later analysis showed that 15,000 to 20,000 TCR beta sequences were associated with HLA alleles. Earlier results showed most TCR beta V segments being productive about 87% or about 30% of the time.

The receptor was derived from a man aged 35-49 years in good health and CMV-seronegative. The J gene is TRBJ1-5, the V gene TRBV5-6; the D gene is possibly TRBD1 (6 bases). The sequenced sample consisted of PBMCs. The CDR3 nucleotides are TGTGCCAGCAGCTTGACAGGGTCAAATCAGCCCCAGCATTTT. Translating it yields CASSLTGSNQPQHF.